This TCR beta chain was captured in a study of T-cell memory formation after mild COVID-19. Study context: The TCR clusters were mostly specific to one donor.

Germline CDR1 is LGHNA and CDR2 is YSLEER. The CDR3 contains 19 residues. J lost 7 bases, V lost 0 bases, and 14 bases had no gene match. TCRdb re-analysed the 5' RACE reads in MiXCR, keeping a single row per CDR3 protein. The sample carries approximately 40,000 distinct CDR3 sequences, 9.5% to 12% recorded once. This clonotype was recorded at least ten times. As yet, its antigen is unknown. Study outcomes and limitations: Pre-infection memory showed some responding clones, and this suggested that cross-reactive memory joined.

The receptor's source is a man between 18 and 35 years old who had mild COVID-19 (a few samples of this study predate the infection). Cell type and time point are not known. The chain recombines TRBV4-3 with TRBJ2-1; 11 bases agree with TRBD2. The material sequenced was PBMCs or a T cell subset sorted from them (not recorded which). CDR3 DNA: TGCGCCAGCAGCCAAGATTTGATGGCTAGCGGGGGGCGGGGGAATGAGCAGTTCTTC. Amino acid sequence: CASSQDLMASGGRGNEQFF.